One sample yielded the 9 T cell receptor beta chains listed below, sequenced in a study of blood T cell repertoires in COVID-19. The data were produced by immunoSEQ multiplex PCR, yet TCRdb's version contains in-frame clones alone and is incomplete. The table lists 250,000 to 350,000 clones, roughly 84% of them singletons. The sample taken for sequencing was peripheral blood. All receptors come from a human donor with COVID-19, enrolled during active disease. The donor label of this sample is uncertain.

In DNA form, the CDR3 reads TGCGCCAGCAGCTTGACCACGGAGGATGGCTACACCTTC. As protein: CASSLTTEDGYTF. The chain combines TRBV5-1 with TRBJ1-2; unclear D gene. Germline assignment: CDR1 SGHRS and CDR2 YFSETQ. The CDR3 sequence is 13 residues long. V dropped 1 base and J dropped 6 bases, with 10 bases sitting between them.

The CDR3 region has the DNA TGTGCCAGCAGGGGTCGATTAGCCCCCACCGGGGAGCTGTTTTTT. Translation: CASRGRLAPTGELFF. The J gene is TRBJ2-2, the V gene TRBV25-1; D gene unclear. Germline CDR1 MGHDK, CDR2 SYGVNS. The V end was cut by 6 bases, the J end by 4 bases, with 15 bases between. CDR3 length equals 15 residues.

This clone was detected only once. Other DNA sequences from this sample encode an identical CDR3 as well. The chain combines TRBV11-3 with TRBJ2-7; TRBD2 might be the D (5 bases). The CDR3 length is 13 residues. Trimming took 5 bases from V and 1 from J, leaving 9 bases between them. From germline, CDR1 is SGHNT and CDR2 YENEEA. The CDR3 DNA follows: TGTGCCAGCAGCGGCCCGGGATCCTACGAGCAGTACTTC. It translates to CASSGPGSYEQYF.

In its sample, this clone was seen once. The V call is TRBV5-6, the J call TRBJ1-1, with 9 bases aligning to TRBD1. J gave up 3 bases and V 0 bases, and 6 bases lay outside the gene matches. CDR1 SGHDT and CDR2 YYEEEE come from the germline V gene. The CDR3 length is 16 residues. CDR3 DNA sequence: TGTGCCAGCAGCTTGGAGCTTGGGACAGGGCACACTGAAGCTTTCTTT. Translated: CASSLELGTGHTEAFF.

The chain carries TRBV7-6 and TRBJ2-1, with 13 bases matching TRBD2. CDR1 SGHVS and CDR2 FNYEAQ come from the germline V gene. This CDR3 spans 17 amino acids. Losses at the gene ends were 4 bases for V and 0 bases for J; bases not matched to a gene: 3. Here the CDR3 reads CASSSWTSGSSYNEQFF. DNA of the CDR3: TGTGCCAGCAGCTCCTGGACTAGCGGGAGCTCCTACAATGAGCAGTTCTTC. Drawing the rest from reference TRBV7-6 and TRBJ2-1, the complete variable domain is GAGVSQSPRYKVTKRGQDVALRCDPISGHVSLYWYRQALGQGPEFLTYFNYEAQQDKSGLPNDRFSAERPEGSISTLTIQRTEQRDSAMYRCASSSWTSGSSYNEQFFGPGTRLTVL.

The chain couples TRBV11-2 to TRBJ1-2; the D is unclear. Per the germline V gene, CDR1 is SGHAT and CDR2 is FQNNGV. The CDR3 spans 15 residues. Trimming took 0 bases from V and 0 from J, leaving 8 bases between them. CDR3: CASSLDRLTNYGYTF. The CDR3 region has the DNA TGTGCCAGCAGCTTAGACAGGCTTACTAACTATGGCTACACCTTC.

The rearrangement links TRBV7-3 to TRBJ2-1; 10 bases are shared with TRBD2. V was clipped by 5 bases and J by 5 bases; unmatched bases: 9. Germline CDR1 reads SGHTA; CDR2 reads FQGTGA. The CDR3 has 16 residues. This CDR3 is CASSPREREGNNEQFF. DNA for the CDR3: TGTGCCAGCAGCCCGAGGGAGCGGGAGGGTAACAATGAGCAGTTCTTC.

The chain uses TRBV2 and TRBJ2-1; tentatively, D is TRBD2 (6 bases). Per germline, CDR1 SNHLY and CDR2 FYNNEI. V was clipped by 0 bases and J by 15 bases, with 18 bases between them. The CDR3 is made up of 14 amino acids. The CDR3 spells CASSEASSGTRRFF. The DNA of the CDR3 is TGTGCCAGCAGTGAAGCGTCATCGGGGACTCGGCGGTTCTTC.

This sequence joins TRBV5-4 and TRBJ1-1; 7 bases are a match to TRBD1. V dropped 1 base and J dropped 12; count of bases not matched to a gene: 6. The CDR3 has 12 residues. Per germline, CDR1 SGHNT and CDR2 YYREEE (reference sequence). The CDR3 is CASSLTDRITFF. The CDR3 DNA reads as TGTGCCAGCAGCTTGACGGACAGGATAACTTTCTTT.